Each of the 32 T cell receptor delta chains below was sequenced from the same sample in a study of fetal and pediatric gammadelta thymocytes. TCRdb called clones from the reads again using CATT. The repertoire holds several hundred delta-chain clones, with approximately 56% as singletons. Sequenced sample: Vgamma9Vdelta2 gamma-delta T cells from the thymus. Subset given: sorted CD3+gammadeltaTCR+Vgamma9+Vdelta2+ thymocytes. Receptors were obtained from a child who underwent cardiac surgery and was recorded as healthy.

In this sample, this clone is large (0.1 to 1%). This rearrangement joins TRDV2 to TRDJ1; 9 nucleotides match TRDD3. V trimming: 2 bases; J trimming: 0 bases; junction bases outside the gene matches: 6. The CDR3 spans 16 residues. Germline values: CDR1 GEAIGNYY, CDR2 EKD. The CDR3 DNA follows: TGTGCCTGTGACAACGTACTGGGGGACCACACCGATAAACTCATCTTT. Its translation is CACDNVLGDHTDKLIF.

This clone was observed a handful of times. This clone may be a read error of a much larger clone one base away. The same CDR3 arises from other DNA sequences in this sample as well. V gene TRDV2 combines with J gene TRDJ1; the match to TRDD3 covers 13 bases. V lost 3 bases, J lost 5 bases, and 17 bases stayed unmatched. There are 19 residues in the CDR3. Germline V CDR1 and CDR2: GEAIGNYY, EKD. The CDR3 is CACDSPILGDTEGADKLIF. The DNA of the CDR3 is TGTGCCTGTGACTCGCCCATACTGGGGGATACGGAGGGCGCTGATAAACTCATCTTT.

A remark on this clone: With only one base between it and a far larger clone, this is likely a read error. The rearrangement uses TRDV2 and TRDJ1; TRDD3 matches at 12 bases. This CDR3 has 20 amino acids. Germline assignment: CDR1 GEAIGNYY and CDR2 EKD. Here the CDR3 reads CACDTVGGGDTGGYPDKRIF. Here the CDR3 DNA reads TGTGCCTGTGACACCGTGGGCGGCGGGGATACTGGGGGATACCCCGATAAACGCATCTTT.

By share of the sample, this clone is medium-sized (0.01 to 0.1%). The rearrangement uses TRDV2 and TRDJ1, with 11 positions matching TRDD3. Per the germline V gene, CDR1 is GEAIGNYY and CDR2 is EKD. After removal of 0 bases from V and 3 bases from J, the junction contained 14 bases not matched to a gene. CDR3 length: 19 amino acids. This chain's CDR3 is CACDTVEWGIRKSADKLIF. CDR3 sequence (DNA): TGTGCCTGTGACACCGTGGAGTGGGGGATACGCAAGAGCGCCGATAAACTCATCTTT.

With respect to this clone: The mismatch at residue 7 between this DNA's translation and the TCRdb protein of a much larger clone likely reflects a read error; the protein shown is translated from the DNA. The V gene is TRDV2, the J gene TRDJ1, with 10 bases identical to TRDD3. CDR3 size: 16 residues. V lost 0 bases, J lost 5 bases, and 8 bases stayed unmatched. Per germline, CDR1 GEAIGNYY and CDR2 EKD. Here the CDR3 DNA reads TGTGCCTGTGACACCAGACGGGGGATACGCAGAGATAAACTCATCTTT. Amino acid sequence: CACDTRRGIRRDKLIF.

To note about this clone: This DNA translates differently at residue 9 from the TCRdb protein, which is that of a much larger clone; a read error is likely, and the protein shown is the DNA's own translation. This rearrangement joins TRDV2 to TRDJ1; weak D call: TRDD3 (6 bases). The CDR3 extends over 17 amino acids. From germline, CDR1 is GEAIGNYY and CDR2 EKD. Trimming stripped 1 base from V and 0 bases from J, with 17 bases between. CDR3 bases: TGTGCCTGTGACACTCGTACTGGGAGATCCAACACCGATAAACTCATCTTT. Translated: CACDTRTGRSNTDKLIF.

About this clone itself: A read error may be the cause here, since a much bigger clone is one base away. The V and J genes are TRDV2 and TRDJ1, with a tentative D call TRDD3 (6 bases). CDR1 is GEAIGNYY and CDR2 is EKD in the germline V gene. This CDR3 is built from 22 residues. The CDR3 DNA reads TGTGCCCGTGACACCGGTACGAGGGTTACGCGGGGGAGAGGGGGTTACACCGATAAACTCATCTTT. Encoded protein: CARDTGTRVTRGRGGYTDKLIF.

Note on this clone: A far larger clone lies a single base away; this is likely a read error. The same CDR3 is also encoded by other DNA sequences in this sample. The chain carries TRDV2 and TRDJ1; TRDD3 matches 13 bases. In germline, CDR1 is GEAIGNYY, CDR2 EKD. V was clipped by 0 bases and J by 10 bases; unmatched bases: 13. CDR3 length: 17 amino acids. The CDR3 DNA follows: TGTGCCTGTGACACCGGGAGCGTGGACTGGGGGATACGGGCACTCATCTTT. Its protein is CACDTGSVDWGIRALIF.

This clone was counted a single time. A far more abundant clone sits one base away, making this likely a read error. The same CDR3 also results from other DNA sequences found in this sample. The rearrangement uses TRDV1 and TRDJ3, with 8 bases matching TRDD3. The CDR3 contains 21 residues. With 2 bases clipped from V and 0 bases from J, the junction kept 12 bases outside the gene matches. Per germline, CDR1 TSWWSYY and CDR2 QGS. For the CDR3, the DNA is TGTGCTCTTGGGGAAATTGACGGGTGGGGGATGAGCTCCTGGGACACCCGACAGATGTTTTTC. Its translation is CALGEIDGWGMSSWDTRQMFF.

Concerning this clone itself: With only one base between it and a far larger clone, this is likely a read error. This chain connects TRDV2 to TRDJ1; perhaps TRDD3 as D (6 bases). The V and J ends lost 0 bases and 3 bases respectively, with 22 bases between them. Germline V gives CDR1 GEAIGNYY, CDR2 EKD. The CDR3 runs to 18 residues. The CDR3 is CACDTPGTGRYAPDKLIF. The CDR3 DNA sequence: TGTGCCTGTGACACCCCCGGTACTGGGAGATACGCCCCCGATAAACTCATCTTT.

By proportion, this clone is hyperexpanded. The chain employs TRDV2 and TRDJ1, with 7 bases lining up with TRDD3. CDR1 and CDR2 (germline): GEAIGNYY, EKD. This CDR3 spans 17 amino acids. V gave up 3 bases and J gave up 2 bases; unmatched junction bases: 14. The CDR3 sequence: CACDPFHRDWGTDKLIF. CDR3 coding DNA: TGTGCCTGTGACCCCTTTCACAGGGACTGGGGAACCGATAAACTCATCTTT.

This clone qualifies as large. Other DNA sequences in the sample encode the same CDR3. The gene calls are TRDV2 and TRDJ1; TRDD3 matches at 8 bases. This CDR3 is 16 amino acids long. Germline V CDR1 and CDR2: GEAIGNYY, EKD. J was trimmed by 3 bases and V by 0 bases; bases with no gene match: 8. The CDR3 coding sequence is TGTGCCTGTGACACCCTGGGGGAAAGTGTATCCGATAAACTCATCTTT. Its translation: CACDTLGESVSDKLIF.

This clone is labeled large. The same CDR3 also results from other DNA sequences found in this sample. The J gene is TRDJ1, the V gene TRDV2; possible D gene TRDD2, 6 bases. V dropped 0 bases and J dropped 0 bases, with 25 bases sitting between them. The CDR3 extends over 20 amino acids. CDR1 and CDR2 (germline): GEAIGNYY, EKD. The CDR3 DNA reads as TGTGCCTGTGACACCGTCCTGGGTCCTACCGGCCCCGGTGACACCGATAAACTCATCTTT. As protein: CACDTVLGPTGPGDTDKLIF.

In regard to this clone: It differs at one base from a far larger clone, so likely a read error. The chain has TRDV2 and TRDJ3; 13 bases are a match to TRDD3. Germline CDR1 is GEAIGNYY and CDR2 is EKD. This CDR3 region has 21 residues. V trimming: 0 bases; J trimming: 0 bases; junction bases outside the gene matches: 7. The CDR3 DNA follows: TGTGCCTGTGACACCTCGAGTACTGGGGGATACGACTCCTGGGACACCCGACAGATGTTTTTC. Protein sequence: CACDTSSTGGYDSWDTRQMFF.

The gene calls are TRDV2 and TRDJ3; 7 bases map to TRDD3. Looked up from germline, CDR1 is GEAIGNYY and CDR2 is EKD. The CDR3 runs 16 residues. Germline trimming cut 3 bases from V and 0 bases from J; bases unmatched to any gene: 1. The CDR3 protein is CACDWGSSWDTRQMFF. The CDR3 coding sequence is TGTGCCTGTGACTGGGGGAGCTCCTGGGACACCCGACAGATGTTTTTC.

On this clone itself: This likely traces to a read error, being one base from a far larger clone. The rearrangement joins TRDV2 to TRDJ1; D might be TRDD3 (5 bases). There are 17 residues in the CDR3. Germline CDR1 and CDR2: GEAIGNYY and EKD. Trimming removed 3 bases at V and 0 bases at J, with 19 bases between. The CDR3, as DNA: TGTGCCTGTGACGGACGTTGGTGGGGTACTTACACCGATAAACTCATCTTT. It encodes CACDGRWWGTYTDKLIF.

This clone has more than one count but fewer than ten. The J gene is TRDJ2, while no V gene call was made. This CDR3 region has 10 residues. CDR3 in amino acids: CSALTAQLFF. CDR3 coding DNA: TGTAGTGCTTTGACAGCACAACTCTTCTTT.

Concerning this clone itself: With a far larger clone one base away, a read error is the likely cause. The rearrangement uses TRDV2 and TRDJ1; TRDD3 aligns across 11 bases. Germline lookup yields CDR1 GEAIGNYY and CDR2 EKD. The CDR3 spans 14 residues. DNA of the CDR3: TGTGCCGGTGATCTACTGGGGGATATAGATAAACTCATCTTT. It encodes CAGDLLGDIDKLIF.

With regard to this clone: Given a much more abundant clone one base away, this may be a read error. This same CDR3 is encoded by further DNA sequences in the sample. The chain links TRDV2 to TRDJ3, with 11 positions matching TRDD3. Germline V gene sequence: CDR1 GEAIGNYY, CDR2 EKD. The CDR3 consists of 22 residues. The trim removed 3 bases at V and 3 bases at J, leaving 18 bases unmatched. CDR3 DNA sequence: TGTGCCTGTGACCCTTGTAATGGGGGATACGCTGGGAATGACTGGGACACCCGACAGATGTTTTTC. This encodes CACDPCNGGYAGNDWDTRQMFF.

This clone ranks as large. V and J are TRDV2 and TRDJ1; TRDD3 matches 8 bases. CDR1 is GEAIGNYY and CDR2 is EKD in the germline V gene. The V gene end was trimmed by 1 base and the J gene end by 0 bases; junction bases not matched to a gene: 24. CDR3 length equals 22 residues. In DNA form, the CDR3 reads TGTGCCTGTGACACAAATTGGTACGTTTTGCTGGGGGAGCCAACCTACACCGATAAACTCATCTTT. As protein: CACDTNWYVLLGEPTYTDKLIF.

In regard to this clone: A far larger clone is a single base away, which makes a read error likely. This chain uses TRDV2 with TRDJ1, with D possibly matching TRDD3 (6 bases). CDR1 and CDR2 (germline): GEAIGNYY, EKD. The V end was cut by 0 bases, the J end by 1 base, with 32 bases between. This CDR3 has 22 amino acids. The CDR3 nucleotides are TGTGCCTGTGACACCGGTACGAGGGTTACGCGGGGGAGAGGGGGTTGCACCGATAAACTCATCTTT. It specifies CACDTGTRVTRGRGGCTDKLIF.

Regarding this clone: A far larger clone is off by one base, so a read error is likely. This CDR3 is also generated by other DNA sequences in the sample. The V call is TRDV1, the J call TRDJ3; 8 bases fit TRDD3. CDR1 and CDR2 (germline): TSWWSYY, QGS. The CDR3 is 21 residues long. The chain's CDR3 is CALGEIDGWGMSSWDTRQMFF. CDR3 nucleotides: TGTGCGCTTGGGGAAATCGACGGGTGGGGGATGAGCTCCTGGGACACCCGACAGATGTTTTTC.

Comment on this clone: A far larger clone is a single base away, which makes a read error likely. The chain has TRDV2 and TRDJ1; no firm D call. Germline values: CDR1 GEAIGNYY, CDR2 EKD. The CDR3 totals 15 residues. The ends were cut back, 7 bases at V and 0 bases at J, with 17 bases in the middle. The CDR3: CACQDRPPYTDKLIF. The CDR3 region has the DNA TGTGCCTGCCAAGATAGACCCCCGTACACCGATAAACTCATCTTT.

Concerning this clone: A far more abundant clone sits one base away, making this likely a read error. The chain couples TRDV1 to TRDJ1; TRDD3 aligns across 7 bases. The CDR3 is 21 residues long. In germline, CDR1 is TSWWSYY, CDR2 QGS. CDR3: CALGELDDMEDTLPYTDKRIF. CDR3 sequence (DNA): TGTGCTCTTGGGGAACTAGATGATATGGAGGATACGCTACCCTACACCGATAAACGCATCTTT.

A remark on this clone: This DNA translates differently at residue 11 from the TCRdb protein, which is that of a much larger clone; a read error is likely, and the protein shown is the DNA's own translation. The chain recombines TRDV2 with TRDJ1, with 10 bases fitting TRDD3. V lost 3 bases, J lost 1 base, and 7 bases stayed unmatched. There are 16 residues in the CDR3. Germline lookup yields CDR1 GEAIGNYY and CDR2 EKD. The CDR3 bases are TGTGCCTGTGACCTTACTGGGGGATTGTTCACCGATAAACTCATCTTT. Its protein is CACDLTGGLFTDKLIF.

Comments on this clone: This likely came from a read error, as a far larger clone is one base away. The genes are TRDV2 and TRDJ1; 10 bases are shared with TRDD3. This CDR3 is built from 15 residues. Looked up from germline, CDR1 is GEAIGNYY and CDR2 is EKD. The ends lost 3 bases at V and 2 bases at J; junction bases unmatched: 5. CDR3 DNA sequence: TGTGCCTGTGACTCCGTACTGGGGGATACCGATAAACTCATCTTT. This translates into CACDSVLGDTDKLIF.

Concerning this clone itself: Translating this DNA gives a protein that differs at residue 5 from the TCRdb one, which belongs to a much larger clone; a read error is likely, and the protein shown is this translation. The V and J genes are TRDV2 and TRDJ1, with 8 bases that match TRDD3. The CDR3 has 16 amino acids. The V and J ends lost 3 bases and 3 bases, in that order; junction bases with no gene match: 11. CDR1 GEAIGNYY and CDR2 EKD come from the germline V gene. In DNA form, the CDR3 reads TGTGCCTGTGACGCCCTGGGGGAAAGTGTATCCGATAAACTCATCTTT. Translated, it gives CACDALGESVSDKLIF.

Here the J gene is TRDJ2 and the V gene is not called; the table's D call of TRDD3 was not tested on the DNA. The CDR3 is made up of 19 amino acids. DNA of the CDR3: TGTGCTGTTTGGCCTTCCTACGAAACTGGGGGATACCCGACAGCACAACTCTTCTTT. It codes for CAVWPSYETGGYPTAQLFF.

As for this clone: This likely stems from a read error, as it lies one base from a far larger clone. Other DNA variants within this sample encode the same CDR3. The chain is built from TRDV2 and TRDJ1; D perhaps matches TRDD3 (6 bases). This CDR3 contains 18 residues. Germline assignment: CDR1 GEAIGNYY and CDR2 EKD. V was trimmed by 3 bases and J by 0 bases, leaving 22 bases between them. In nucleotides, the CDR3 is TGTGCCTGTGACCTCGGGGTTACCGGGGGACTATACACCGATAAACTCATCTTT. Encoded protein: CACDLGVTGGLYTDKLIF.

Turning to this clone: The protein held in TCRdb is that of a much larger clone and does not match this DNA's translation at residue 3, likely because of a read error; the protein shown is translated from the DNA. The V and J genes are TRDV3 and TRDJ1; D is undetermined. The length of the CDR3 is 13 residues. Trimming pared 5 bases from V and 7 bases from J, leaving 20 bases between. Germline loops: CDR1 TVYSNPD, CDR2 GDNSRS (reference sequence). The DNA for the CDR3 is TGTGCCCTTTTGCTTCTTGGGCGGGGTAAACTCATCTTT. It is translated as CALLLLGRGKLIF.

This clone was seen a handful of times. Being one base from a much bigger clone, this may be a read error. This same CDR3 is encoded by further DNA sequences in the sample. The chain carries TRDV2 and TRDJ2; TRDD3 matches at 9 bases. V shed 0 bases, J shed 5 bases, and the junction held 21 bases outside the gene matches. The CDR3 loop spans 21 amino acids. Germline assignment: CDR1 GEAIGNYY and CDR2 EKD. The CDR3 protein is CACDTAFSGGYAKSITAQLFF. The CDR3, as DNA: TGTGCCTGTGACACCGCGTTTAGTGGGGGATATGCGAAAAGTATCACAGCACAACTCTTCTTT.

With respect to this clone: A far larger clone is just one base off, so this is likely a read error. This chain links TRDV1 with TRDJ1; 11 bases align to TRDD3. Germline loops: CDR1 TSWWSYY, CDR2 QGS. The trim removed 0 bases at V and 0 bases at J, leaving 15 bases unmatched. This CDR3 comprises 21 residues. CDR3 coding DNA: TGTGCTCTTGGGGAACTAGATGATATGGGGGATACGCTACCCTACACCGATAAACTCATCTTT. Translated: CALGELDDMGDTLPYTDKLIF.